The clone carrying this T cell receptor beta chain was recorded at least ten times. The sample comes from a study of Graves' ophthalmopathy and Graves' hyperthyroidism. PBMCs were density-gradient isolated from around 9.2 ml fresh blood. Trimming removed 3 bases from V and 0 bases from J; junction bases left unmatched: 11. CDR3 length: 17 residues. Germline values: CDR1 LNHDA, CDR2 SQIVND (reference sequence). RNA transcripts were the template, and TCR beta CDR3 regions were amplified from them. Second-round multiplex PCR came after first-round RT-PCR with HTBI primers. TCRdb analysed the multiplex PCR reads with MiXCR anew, one entry per CDR3 protein. The sample shows more than 300,000 distinct CDR3 sequences, about 15% of them seen only once.

The chain is built from TRBV19 and TRBJ2-7; 7 bases are shared with TRBD1. The sequence was collected from an adult woman with stable Graves' hyperthyroidism. Sequenced input: peripheral blood. This chain's CDR3 is CASSILPGTESSYEQYF. CDR3 in DNA: TGTGCCAGTAGTATTCTCCCCGGGACAGAGAGCTCCTACGAGCAGTACTTC.